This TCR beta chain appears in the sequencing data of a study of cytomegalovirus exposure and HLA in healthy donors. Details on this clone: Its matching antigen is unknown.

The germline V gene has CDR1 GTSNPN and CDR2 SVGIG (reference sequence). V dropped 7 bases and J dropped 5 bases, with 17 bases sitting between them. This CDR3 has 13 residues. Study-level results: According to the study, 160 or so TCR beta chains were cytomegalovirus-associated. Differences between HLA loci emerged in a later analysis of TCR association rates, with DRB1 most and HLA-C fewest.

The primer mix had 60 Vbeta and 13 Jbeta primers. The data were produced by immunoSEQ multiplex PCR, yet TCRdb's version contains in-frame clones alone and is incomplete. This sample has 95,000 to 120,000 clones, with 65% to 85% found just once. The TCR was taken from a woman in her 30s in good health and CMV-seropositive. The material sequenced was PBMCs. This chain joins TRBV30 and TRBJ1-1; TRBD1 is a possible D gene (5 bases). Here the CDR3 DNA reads TGTGCCTCACTTAGGGGCAGTGGGACTGAAGCTTTCTTT. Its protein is CASLRGSGTEAFF.